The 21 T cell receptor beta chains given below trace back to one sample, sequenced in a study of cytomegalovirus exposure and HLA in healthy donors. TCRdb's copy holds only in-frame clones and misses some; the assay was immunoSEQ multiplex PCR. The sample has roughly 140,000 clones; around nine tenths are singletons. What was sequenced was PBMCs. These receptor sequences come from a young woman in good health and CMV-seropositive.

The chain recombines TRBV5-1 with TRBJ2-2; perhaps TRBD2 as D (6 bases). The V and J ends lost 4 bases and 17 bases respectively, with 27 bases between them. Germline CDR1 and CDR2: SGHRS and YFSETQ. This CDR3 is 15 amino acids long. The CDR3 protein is CASSPGRGLGIWLFF. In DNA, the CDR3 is TGCGCCAGCAGCCCCGGACGGGGGTTGGGCATTTGGCTTTTTTTT.

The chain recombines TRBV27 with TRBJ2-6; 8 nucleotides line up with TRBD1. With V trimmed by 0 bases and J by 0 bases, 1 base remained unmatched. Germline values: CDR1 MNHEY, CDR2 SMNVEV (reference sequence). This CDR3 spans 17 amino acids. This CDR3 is CASSLSTGDSGANVLTF. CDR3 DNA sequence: TGTGCCAGCAGTTTATCGACAGGGGACTCTGGGGCCAACGTCCTGACTTTC.

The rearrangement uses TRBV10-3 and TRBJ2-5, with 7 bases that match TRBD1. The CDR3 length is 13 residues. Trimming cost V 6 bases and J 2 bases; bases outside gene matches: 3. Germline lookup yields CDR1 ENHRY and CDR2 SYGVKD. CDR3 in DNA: TGTGCCATCAGGGAGACAGGGCAAGAGACCCAGTACTTC. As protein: CAIRETGQETQYF.

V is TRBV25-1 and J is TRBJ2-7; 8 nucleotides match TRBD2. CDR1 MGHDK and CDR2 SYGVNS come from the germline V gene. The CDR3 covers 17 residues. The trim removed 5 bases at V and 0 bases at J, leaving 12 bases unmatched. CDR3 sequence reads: CASSKTRGGVSSYEQYF. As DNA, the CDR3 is TGTGCCAGCAGTAAAACCCGGGGGGGGGTGAGCTCCTACGAGCAGTACTTC.

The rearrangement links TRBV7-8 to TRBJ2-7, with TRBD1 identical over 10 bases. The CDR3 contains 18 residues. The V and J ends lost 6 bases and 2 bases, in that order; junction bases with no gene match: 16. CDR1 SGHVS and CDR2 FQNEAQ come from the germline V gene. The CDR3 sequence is CASRSTGGSGGRTYEQYF. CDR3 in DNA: TGTGCCAGCAGATCGACAGGGGGCAGTGGTGGGAGAACCTACGAGCAGTACTTC.

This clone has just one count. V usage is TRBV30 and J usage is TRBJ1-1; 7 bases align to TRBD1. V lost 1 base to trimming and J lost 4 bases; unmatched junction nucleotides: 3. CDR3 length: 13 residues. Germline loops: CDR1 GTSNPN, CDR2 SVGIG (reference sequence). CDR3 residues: CAWSEDRATEAFF. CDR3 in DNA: TGTGCCTGGAGTGAAGACAGGGCCACTGAAGCTTTCTTT.

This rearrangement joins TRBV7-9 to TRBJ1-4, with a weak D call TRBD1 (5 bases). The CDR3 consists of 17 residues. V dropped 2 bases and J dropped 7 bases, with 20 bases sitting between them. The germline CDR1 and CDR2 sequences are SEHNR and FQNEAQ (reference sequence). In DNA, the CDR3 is TGTGCCAGCAGCTTAATCAGCGGGGGAAGGAGTGGTGAAAAACTGTTTTTT. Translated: CASSLISGGRSGEKLFF.

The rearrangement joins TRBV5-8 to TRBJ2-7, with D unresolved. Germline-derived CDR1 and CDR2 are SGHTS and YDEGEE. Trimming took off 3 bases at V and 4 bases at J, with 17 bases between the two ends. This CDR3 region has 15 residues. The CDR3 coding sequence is TGTGCCAGCAGCTCCGCCGCCGTCCCCAGGTACGAGCAGTACTTC. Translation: CASSSAAVPRYEQYF.

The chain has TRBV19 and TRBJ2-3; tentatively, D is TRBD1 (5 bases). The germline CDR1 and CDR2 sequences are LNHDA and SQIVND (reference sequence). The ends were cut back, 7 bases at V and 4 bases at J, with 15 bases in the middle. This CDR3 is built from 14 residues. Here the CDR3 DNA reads TGTGCCAGTAATCGCCAGGGCTTTTCAGATACGCAGTATTTT. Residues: CASNRQGFSDTQYF.

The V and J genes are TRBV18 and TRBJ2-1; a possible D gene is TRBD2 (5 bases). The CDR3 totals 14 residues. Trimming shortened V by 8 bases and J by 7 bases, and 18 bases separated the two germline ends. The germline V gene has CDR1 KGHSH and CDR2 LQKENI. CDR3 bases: TGTGCCAGCCTACCTGGAGCTAGCATAAATGAGCAGTTCTTC. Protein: CASLPGASINEQFF.

CDR3: CASSEFGVVAEAFF. The CDR3 nucleotides read TGTGCCAGCAGTGAATTCGGGGTCGTAGCTGAAGCTTTCTTT. The chain combines TRBV6-1 with TRBJ1-1, with D hard to call. V lost 2 bases and J 6 bases, leaving 13 bases between the germline ends. This CDR3 is 14 amino acids long. Looked up from germline, CDR1 is MNHNS and CDR2 is SASEGT.

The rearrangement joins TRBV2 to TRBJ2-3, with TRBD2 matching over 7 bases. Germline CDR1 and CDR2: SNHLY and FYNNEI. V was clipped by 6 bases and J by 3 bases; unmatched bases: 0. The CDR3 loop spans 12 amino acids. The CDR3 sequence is CASRGGTDTQYF. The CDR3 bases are TGTGCCAGCAGGGGGGGGACAGATACGCAGTATTTT.

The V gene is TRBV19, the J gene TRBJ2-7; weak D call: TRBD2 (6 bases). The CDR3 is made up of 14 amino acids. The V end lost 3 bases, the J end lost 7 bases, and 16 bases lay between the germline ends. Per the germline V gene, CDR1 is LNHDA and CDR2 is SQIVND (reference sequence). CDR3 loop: CASSIGRGLGEQYF. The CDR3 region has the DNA TGTGCCAGTAGTATCGGGCGGGGCCTCGGGGAGCAGTACTTC. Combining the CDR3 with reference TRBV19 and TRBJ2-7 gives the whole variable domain DGGITQSPKYLFRKEGQNVTLSCEQNLNHDAMYWYRQDPGQGLRLIYYSQIVNDFQKGDIAEGYSVSREKKESFPLTVTSAQKNPTAFYLCASSIGRGLGEQYFGPGTRLTVT.

The CDR3 DNA is TGTGCCAGCAGCCAGGTTACCCACTATGGCTACACCTTC. Protein: CASSQVTHYGYTF. The chain joins TRBV28 to TRBJ1-2; D gene uncertain. V lost 6 bases to trimming and J lost 3 bases, with 11 bases between them. The CDR3 is 13 residues long. Germline assignment: CDR1 MDHEN and CDR2 SYDVKM.

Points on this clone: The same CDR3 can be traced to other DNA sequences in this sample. The CDR3 region is CASSLVGSSYEQYF. The CDR3 nucleotides are TGCGCCAGCAGCTTGGTCGGGTCCTCCTACGAGCAGTACTTC. The chain combines TRBV5-1 with TRBJ2-7; no clear D. The germline V gene encodes CDR1 SGHRS and CDR2 YFSETQ. Trimming stripped 0 bases from V and 0 bases from J, with 7 bases between. The length of the CDR3 is 14 residues.

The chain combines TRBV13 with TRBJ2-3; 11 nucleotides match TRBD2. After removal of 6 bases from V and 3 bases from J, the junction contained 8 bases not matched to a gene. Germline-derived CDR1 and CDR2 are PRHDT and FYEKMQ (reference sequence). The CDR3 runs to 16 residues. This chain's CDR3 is CASSQRTSGLTDTQYF. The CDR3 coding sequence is TGTGCCAGCAGTCAGCGGACTAGCGGGTTGACAGATACGCAGTATTTT.

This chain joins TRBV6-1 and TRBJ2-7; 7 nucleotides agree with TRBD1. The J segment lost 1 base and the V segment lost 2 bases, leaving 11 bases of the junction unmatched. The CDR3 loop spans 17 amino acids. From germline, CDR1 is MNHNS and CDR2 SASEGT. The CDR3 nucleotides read TGTGCCAGCAGTGAATTGCGTCTAAGGGACAGATCCTACGAGCAGTACTTC. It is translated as CASSELRLRDRSYEQYF.

The CDR3 region has the DNA TGCGCCAGCAGCCAAGACGGGTCGGAGCAGTTCTTC. It yields the protein CASSQDGSEQFF. The genes are TRBV4-1 and TRBJ2-1; no definite D call. The CDR3 is made up of 12 amino acids. V gave up 0 bases and J gave up 10 bases, with 7 bases separating them. Germline loops: CDR1 MGHRA, CDR2 YSYEKL.

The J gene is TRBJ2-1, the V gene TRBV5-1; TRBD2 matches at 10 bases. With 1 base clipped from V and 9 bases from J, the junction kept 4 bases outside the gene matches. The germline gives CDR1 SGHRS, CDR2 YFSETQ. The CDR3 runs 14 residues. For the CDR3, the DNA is TGCGCCAGCAGCTTGTCTAGCGGGAGAGGTGAGCAGTTCTTC. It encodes CASSLSSGRGEQFF.

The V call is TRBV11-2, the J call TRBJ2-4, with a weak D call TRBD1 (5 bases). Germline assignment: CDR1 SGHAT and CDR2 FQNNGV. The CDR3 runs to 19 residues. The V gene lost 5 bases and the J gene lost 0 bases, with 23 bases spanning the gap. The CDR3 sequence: CASSPLKGLGFSAKNIQYF. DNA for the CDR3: TGTGCCAGCAGCCCCCTGAAGGGGCTAGGGTTTTCAGCCAAAAACATTCAGTACTTC.

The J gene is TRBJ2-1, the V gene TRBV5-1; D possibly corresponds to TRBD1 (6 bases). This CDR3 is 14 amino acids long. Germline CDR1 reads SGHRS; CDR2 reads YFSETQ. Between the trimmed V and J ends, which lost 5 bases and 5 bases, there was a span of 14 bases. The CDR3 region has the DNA TGCGCCAGCAGTCCGGGACACGGAGACAATGAGCAGTTCTTC. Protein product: CASSPGHGDNEQFF. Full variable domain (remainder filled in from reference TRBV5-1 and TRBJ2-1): KAGVTQTPRYLIKTRGQQVTLSCSPISGHRSVSWYQQTPGQGLQFLFEYFSETQRNKGNFPGRFSGRQFSNSRSEMNVSTLELGDSALYLCASSPGHGDNEQFFGPGTRLTVL.